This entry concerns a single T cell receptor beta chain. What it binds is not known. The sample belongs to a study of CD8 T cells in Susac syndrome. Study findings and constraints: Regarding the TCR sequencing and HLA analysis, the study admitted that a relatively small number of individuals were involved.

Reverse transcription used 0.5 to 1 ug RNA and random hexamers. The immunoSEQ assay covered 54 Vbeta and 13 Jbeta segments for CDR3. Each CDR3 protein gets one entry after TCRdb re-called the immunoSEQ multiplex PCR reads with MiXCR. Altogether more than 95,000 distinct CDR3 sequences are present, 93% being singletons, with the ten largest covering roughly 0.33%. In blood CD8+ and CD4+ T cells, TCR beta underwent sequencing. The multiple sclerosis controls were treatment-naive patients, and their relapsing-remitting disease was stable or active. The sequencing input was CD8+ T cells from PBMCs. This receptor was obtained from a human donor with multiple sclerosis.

Written as DNA, the CDR3 is TGTGCCAGCTCACCGACAGGCTTCTATATCTATGAGCAGTTCTTC. It encodes CASSPTGFYIYEQFF. The V and J genes are TRBV18 and TRBJ2-1; tentatively, D is TRBD1 (6 bases). Germline V lookup: CDR1 KGHSH, CDR2 LQKENI. Trimming pared 3 bases from V and 8 bases from J, leaving 17 bases between. The CDR3 has 15 amino acids.